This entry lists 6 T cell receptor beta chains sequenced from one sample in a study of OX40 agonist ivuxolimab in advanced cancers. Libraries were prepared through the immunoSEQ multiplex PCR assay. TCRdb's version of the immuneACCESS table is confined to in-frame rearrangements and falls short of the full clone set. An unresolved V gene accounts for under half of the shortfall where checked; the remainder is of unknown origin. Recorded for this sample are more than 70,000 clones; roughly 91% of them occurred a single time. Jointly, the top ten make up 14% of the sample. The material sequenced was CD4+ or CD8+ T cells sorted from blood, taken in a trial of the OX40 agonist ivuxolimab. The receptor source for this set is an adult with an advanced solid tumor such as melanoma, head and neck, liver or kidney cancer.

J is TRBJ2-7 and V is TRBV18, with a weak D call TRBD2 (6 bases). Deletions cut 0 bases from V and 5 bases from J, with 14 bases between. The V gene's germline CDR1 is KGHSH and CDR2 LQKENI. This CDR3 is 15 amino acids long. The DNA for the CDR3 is TGTGCCAGCTCACCACCGGGGGGATATGAGAACGAGCAGTACTTC. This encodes CASSPPGGYENEQYF.

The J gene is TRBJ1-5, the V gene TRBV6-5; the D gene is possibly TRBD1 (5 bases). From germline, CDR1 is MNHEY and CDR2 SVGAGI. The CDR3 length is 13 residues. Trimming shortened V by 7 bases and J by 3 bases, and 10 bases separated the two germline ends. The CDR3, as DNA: TGTGCCAGCACCCCAGGGTTCAATCAGCCCCAGCATTTT. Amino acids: CASTPGFNQPQHF.

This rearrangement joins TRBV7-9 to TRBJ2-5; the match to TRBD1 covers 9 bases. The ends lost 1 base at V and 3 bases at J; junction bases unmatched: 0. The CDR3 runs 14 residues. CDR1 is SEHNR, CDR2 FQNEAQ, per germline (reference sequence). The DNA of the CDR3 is TGTGCCAGCAGCTTAGGACAGGGGGAAGAGACCCAGTACTTC. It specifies CASSLGQGEETQYF.

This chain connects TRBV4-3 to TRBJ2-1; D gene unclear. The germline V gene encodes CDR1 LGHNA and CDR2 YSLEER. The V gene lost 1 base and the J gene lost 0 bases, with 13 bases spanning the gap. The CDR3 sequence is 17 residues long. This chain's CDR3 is CASSQAPGILSYNEQFF. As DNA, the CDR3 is TGCGCCAGCAGCCAAGCGCCCGGAATACTCTCCTACAATGAGCAGTTCTTC.

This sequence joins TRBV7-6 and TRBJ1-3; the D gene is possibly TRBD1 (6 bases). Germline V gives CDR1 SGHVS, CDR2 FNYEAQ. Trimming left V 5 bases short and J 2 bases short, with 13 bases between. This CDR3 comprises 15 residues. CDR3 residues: CASSLTGRAGNTIYF. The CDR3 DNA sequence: TGTGCCAGCAGCCTTACAGGGCGCGCTGGAAACACCATATATTTT.

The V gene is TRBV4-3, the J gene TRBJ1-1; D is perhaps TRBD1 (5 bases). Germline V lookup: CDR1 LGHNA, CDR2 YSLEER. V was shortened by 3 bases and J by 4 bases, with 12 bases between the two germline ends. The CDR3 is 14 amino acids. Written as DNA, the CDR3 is TGCGCCAGCAGCCAGGCAAGGGGAGGCACTGAAGCTTTCTTT. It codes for CASSQARGGTEAFF.